A single sample gave rise to the 2 T cell receptor beta chains below, sequenced in a study of long-term antiretroviral therapy in people with HIV. A v3.0 immunoSEQ assay was performed at survey level. Sequenced by immunoSEQ multiplex PCR; TCRdb stores in-frame clones only, minus some. Of around 20,000 clones in the sample, around 92% were seen once. Sample: unsorted PBMCs, taken 3 years after starting antiretroviral therapy. The receptor source for this set is a man in his fifties or sixties with HIV.

The J gene is TRBJ2-3, the V gene TRBV18; D unclear. Germline CDR1 and CDR2: KGHSH and LQKENI. The V end lost 1 base, the J end lost 1 base, and 6 bases lay between the germline ends. The length of the CDR3 is 14 residues. The CDR3 is CASSPRTGTDTQYF. The CDR3 DNA follows: TGTGCCAGCTCACCACGCACAGGCACAGATACGCAGTATTTT.

V is TRBV4-3 and J is TRBJ2-3; D gene uncertain. Germline values: CDR1 LGHNA, CDR2 YSLEER. V dropped 0 bases and J dropped 0 bases, with 16 bases sitting between them. The CDR3 is 18 residues long. The CDR3 here is CASSQDSSLVFSTDTQYF. The CDR3 coding sequence is TGCGCCAGCAGCCAAGATTCCTCTCTTGTTTTTAGCACAGATACGCAGTATTTT.